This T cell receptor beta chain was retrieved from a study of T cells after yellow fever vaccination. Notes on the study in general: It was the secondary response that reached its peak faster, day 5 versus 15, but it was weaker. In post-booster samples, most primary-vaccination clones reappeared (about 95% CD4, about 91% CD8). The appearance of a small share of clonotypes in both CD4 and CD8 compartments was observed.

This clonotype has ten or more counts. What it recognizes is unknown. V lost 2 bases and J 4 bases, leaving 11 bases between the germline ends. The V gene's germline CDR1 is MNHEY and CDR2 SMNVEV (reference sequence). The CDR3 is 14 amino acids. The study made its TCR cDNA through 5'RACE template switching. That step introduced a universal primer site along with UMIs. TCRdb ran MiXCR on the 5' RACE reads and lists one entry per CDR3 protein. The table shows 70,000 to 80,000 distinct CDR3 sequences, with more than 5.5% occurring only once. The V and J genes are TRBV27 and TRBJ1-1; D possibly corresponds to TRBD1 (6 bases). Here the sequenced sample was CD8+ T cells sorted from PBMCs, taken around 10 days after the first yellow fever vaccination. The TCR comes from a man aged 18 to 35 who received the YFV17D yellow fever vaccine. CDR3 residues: CASSLVGAGTEAFF. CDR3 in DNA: TGTGCCAGCAGTTTAGTGGGGGCGGGCACTGAAGCTTTCTTT.